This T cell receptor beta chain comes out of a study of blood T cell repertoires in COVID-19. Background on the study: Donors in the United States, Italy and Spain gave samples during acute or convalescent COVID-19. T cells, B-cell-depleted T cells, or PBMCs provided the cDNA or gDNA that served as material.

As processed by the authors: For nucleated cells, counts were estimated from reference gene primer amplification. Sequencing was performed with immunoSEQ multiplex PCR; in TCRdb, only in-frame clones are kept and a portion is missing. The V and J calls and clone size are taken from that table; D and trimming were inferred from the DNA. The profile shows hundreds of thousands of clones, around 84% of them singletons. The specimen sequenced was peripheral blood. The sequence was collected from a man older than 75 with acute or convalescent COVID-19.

For the CDR3, the DNA is TGTGCCAGCAGCGACAGGGCTCCTGAGACCCAGTACTTC. This encodes CASSDRAPETQYF. The chain is built from TRBV6-2 or TRBV6-3 and TRBJ2-5; TRBD1 aligns across 7 bases. Per the germline V gene, CDR1 is MNHEY and CDR2 is SVGEGT. The trim removed 6 bases at V and 5 bases at J, leaving 6 bases unmatched. The CDR3 sequence is 13 residues long.